Below, 18 T cell receptor beta chains from the same sample are listed, as sequenced in a study of glioma-infiltrating T cells after dendritic cell vaccination. Some clones are missing from TCRdb's copy, which holds only in-frame ones; the method was immunoSEQ multiplex PCR. The data show under 100,000 clones, over 85% seen once. Sequenced material: blood, taken before dendritic cell vaccination. These receptors originate from a human donor with glioblastoma.

The table lists this clone with a count of one. V is TRBV7-2 and J is TRBJ2-5; 9 bases align to TRBD2. With V trimmed by 3 bases and J by 5 bases, 7 bases remained unmatched. This CDR3 spans 15 amino acids. The germline gives CDR1 SGHTA, CDR2 FQGNSA. The CDR3 spells CASSFRRAGGETQYF. CDR3 DNA: TGTGCCAGCAGCTTCCGCCGGGCGGGAGGGGAGACCCAGTACTTC.

The rearrangement uses TRBV11-2 and TRBJ2-1; weak D call: TRBD1 (7 bases). V was pared by 0 bases and J by 7 bases, with 10 bases between. This CDR3 contains 14 residues. Germline V CDR1 and CDR2: SGHAT, FQNNGV. CDR3 loop: CASSLDRGRNEQFF. The CDR3, as DNA: TGTGCCAGCAGCTTAGACAGGGGGAGGAATGAGCAGTTCTTC.

V usage is TRBV4-1 and J usage is TRBJ2-1; 11 nucleotides line up with TRBD2. The CDR3 totals 16 residues. The germline gives CDR1 MGHRA, CDR2 YSYEKL. V lost 1 base and J lost 4; bases outside the gene matches: 3. The CDR3 DNA sequence: TGCGCCAGCAGCCAAGCGGGGACTAGCGGTTACAATGAGCAGTTCTTC. Amino acids: CASSQAGTSGYNEQFF.

This clone was seen a few times. The J gene is TRBJ2-6, the V gene TRBV4-2, with TRBD1 as a possible D gene (5 bases). The germline V gene encodes CDR1 LGHNA and CDR2 YNFKEQ. The CDR3 contains 16 residues. The V and J ends lost 3 bases and 0 bases respectively, with 9 bases between them. The chain's CDR3 is CASSHETGSGANVLTF. The CDR3 nucleotides read TGTGCCAGCAGCCATGAAACAGGCTCTGGGGCCAACGTCCTGACTTTC.

Turning to this clone: One end of the junction does not line up with germline, which may come from a read error. The CDR3 sequence is CANSVEGTSSGNTIYF. The CDR3 bases are TGTGCCAACAGTGTGGAGGGCACAAGCTCTGGAAACACCATATATTTT. The V call is TRBV2, the J call TRBJ1-3; D is uncertain. This CDR3 contains 16 residues. The germline gives CDR1 SNHLY, CDR2 FYNNEI. Combining the CDR3 with reference TRBV2 and TRBJ1-3 gives the whole variable domain EPEVTQTPSHQVTQMGQEVILRCVPISNHLYFYWYRQILGQKVEFLVSFYNNEISEKSEIFDDQFSVERPDGSNFTLKIRSTKLEDSAMYFCANSVEGTSSGNTIYFGEGSWLTVV.

The genes are TRBV6-1 and TRBJ2-4; D unclear. The CDR3 covers 16 residues. Germline CDR1 reads MNHNS; CDR2 reads SASEGT. V shed 1 base and J shed 0 bases, with 10 bases lying between them. Here the CDR3 reads CASSEGSLLAKNIQYF. CDR3 DNA sequence: TGTGCCAGCAGTGAAGGGTCACTTTTAGCCAAAAACATTCAGTACTTC.

V is TRBV4-1 and J is TRBJ1-4, with TRBD1 matching 11 bases. Germline CDR1 reads MGHRA; CDR2 reads YSYEKL. CDR3 length equals 18 residues. V lost 5 bases to trimming and J lost 2 bases; unmatched junction nucleotides: 10. CDR3 coding DNA: TGCGCCAGCAGCGCTGGACAGGGGGCTTTTCCGACTAATGAAAAACTGTTTTTT. Translation: CASSAGQGAFPTNEKLFF.

The chain has TRBV4-1 and TRBJ2-1, with 12 bases identical to TRBD2. Losses at the gene ends were 1 base for V and 6 bases for J; bases not matched to a gene: 4. Per germline, CDR1 MGHRA and CDR2 YSYEKL. The CDR3 has 16 residues. In DNA form, the CDR3 reads TGCGCCAGCAGCCAAGGACTAGCGGGAGTCTCCAATGAGCAGTTCTTC. Residues: CASSQGLAGVSNEQFF.

This chain uses TRBV2 with TRBJ2-5; the D gene is possibly TRBD2 (6 bases). The CDR3 sequence is 16 residues long. From germline, CDR1 is SNHLY and CDR2 FYNNEI. The ends were cut back, 1 base at V and 2 bases at J, with 14 bases in the middle. CDR3 nucleotides: TGTGCCAGCAGTGAAGGATGGGAACGGGGGCAAGAGACCCAGTACTTC. This sequence encodes CASSEGWERGQETQYF.

This chain joins TRBV4-1 and TRBJ2-6; 8 bases align to TRBD1. The CDR3 runs 19 residues. CDR1 and CDR2 from the germline V gene are MGHRA and YSYEKL. Losses at the gene ends were 1 base for V and 1 base for J; bases not matched to a gene: 9. This CDR3 reads CASSQVRTTGVSGANVLTF. The CDR3 bases are TGCGCCAGCAGCCAAGTGAGGACGACAGGGGTTTCTGGGGCCAACGTCCTGACTTTC.

V gene TRBV2 combines with J gene TRBJ2-1; TRBD2 matches 12 bases. The germline V gene has CDR1 SNHLY and CDR2 FYNNEI. This CDR3 is built from 16 residues. Losses at the gene ends were 1 base for V and 12 bases for J; bases not matched to a gene: 10. The CDR3 sequence: CASSEEQGKLAGGQFF. In nucleotides, the CDR3 is TGTGCCAGCAGTGAAGAACAGGGCAAACTAGCGGGGGGGCAGTTCTTC.

V usage is TRBV30 and J usage is TRBJ2-3; no reliable D call. V shed 0 bases and J shed 5 bases, with 12 bases lying between them. The CDR3 has 14 amino acids. In germline, CDR1 is GTSNPN, CDR2 SVGIG (reference sequence). The chain's CDR3 is CAWSVSPRGDTQYF. CDR3 sequence (DNA): TGTGCCTGGAGTGTTTCCCCACGCGGAGATACGCAGTATTTT.

The V and J genes are TRBV10-3 and TRBJ1-1, with D maybe TRBD1 (5 bases). Trimming stripped 3 bases from V and 4 bases from J, with 6 bases between. The CDR3 sequence is 12 residues long. Germline CDR1 ENHRY, CDR2 SYGVKD. The DNA for the CDR3 is TGTGCCATCAGTGAAGGGGTCACTGAAGCTTTCTTT. Protein sequence: CAISEGVTEAFF.

The gene calls are TRBV29-1 and TRBJ1-2; 7 bases line up with TRBD1. The CDR3 totals 13 residues. V was clipped by 3 bases and J by 8 bases; unmatched bases: 9. The V gene's germline CDR1 is SQVTM and CDR2 ANQGSEA. CDR3 in DNA: TGCAGCGTTGATATACAGGGGCCGGGGGGCTACACCTTC. Translated: CSVDIQGPGGYTF.

Concerning this clone: The junction departs from the called germline gene at one end, perhaps through a read error. The gene calls are TRBV30 and TRBJ1-1; 7 bases line up with TRBD1. Germline-derived CDR1 and CDR2 are GTSNPN and SVGIG (reference sequence). The CDR3 totals 10 residues. In DNA, the CDR3 is TGTGCCTGGAGTCTTACAGGGGCAGTCTTT. This sequence encodes CAWSLTGAVF. The variable domain in full, with the rest retrieved from reference TRBV30 and TRBJ1-1, is SQTIHQWPATLVQPVGSPLSLECTVEGTSNPNLYWYRQAAGRGLQLLFYSVGIGQISSEVPQNLSASRPQDRQFILSSKKLLLSDSGFYLCAWSLTGAVFGQGTRLTVV.

V gene TRBV5-5 combines with J gene TRBJ2-1; a possible D gene is TRBD1 (6 bases). V was pared by 0 bases and J by 5 bases, with 12 bases between. The germline CDR1 and CDR2 sequences are SGHKS and YYEKEE (reference sequence). The CDR3 consists of 15 residues. This chain's CDR3 is CASSLGVDRNNEQFF. The CDR3 region has the DNA TGTGCCAGCAGCTTGGGGGTGGACAGAAACAATGAGCAGTTCTTC.

The chain has TRBV5-5 and TRBJ2-3; 7 bases agree with TRBD2. V trimming: 5 bases; J trimming: 0 bases; junction bases outside the gene matches: 9. The length of the CDR3 is 16 residues. Germline V gene sequence: CDR1 SGHKS, CDR2 YYEKEE (reference sequence). The CDR3, as DNA: TGTGCCAGCAGACTTGGGAGCGGGGTTAGCACAGATACGCAGTATTTT. This encodes CASRLGSGVSTDTQYF.

The J gene is TRBJ2-1, the V gene TRBV6-1; 7 nucleotides match TRBD2. The CDR3 is 12 amino acids. V was pared by 7 bases and J by 11 bases, with 8 bases of the junction left unmatched. Germline V gives CDR1 MNHNS, CDR2 SASEGT. The DNA of the CDR3 is TGTGCCAGCACCCAGGGAGGGATGAAGCAGTTCTTC. Protein sequence: CASTQGGMKQFF.